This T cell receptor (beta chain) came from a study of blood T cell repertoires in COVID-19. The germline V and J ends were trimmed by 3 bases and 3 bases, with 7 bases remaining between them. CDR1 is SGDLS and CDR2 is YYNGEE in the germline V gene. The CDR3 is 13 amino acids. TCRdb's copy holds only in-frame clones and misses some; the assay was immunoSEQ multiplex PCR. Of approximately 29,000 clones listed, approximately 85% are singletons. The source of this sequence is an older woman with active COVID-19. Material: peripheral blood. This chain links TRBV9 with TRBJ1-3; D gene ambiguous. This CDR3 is CASSAFSGNTIYF. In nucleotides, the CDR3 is TGTGCCAGCAGCGCCTTCAGTGGAAACACCATATATTTT.